These T cell receptor beta chains were read from a single sample in a study of beta chain features in type 1 diabetes. This table comes from immunoSEQ multiplex PCR, and its TCRdb copy is limited to in-frame clones, with some not included. The sample comprises fewer than 500,000 clones, approximately 14% of which are singletons, and 0.035% to 0.045% rests with the top ten. The specimen sequenced was naive CD4+ T cells from blood. The receptors stem from a man aged 25 to 40 in good health. The CDR3 runs from the conserved cysteine through the conserved F or W. Fields, in order: clone size, V gene, J gene, D gene, CDR3 DNA, CDR3 protein. D genes are given only for firm matches. Some rows mark clone size as missing; the rest say once, few, many or name a class of expanded clone.

size: NA
V: TRBV19
J: TRBJ1-1
D: TRBD1
DNA: TGTGCCAGTAGTGCGACAGGGGAAGCTTTCTTT
CDR3: CASSATGEAFF

size: few
V: TRBV5-6
J: TRBJ1-6
D: NA
DNA: TGTGCCAGCAGCTTAGGCCCGTTAAGACCGGATTCACCCCTCCACTTT
CDR3: CASSLGPLRPDSPLHF

size: NA
V: TRBV19
J: TRBJ1-5
D: NA
DNA: TGTGCCAGTAGGCAACAGGGTTTGGCAAATCAGCCCCAGCATTTT
CDR3: CASRQQGLANQPQHF

size: NA
V: TRBV9
J: TRBJ2-1
D: NA
DNA: TGTGCCAGCAGCGTAGGAGGCGGCTACCCCAACTACAATGAGCAGTTCTTC
CDR3: CASSVGGGYPNYNEQFF

size: NA
V: TRBV7-2
J: TRBJ2-1
D: NA
DNA: TGTGCCAGCAGCCCAGGGGCTAGAGAGCAGTTCTTC
CDR3: CASSPGAREQFF

size: few
V: TRBV28
J: TRBJ1-5
D: NA
DNA: TGTGCCAGCAGTAGTGGACGGATCAATCAGCCCCAGCATTTT
CDR3: CASSSGRINQPQHF

size: NA
V: TRBV30
J: TRBJ1-1
D: TRBD1
DNA: TGTGCCTGGAGTTTAAAGACAGGGGGCACTGAAGCTTTCTTT
CDR3: CAWSLKTGGTEAFF

size: NA
V: TRBV29-1
J: TRBJ2-3
D: NA
DNA: TGCAGCGTTGAAAAAAGTAGCACAGATACGCAGTATTTT
CDR3: CSVEKSSTDTQYF

size: few
V: TRBV5-6
J: TRBJ2-1
D: TRBD2
DNA: TGTGCCAGCAGCGAACTAGCGGGAGACCCCTACAATGAGCAGTTCTTC
CDR3: CASSELAGDPYNEQFF

size: few
V: TRBV7-6
J: TRBJ2-3
D: NA
DNA: TGTGCCAGCAGCTTAGGGTCTAGCAGGTCGGATACGCAGTATTTT
CDR3: CASSLGSSRSDTQYF

size: few
V: TRBV4-3
J: TRBJ2-4
D: TRBD2
DNA: TGCGCCGCCGGGACTAGCGGTTCCGGGTGGAACATTCAGTACTTC
CDR3: CAAGTSGSGWNIQYF

size: few
V: TRBV6-5
J: TRBJ1-2
D: NA
DNA: TGTGCCAGCCGTAGGGGCAGGGAGGGCTATGGCTACACCTTC
CDR3: CASRRGREGYGYTF

size: NA
V: TRBV30
J: TRBJ1-4
D: NA
DNA: TGTGCCTGGAGTGTAAATTCCCTTGGGGGTGAAAAACTGTTTTTT
CDR3: CAWSVNSLGGEKLFF